This TCR beta chain was obtained from a study of identical twins. Looked up from germline, CDR1 is SGHTA and CDR2 is FQGNSA. The CDR3 is 14 amino acids. MiXCR, run by TCRdb on the 5' RACE reads, gives a single entry per CDR3 protein. Of some 730,000 distinct CDR3 sequences detected, roughly 18% appear once; the ten largest clones hold about 12%. A word on this clonotype: An end of the junction does not agree with germline; a read error may underlie this.

A further study also used this sample, focusing on T cells expressing NK-cell markers.

The gene calls are TRBV7-2 and TRBJ2-1, with 10 bases identical to TRBD2. The sequence was collected from a woman aged 18-29 years in good health. Sequenced material: PBMCs. The CDR3 DNA sequence: TGTGCCAGCAGCTTAAAGGCTAGCGGGAGTAGAATGGTCTTC. Protein product: CASSLKASGSRMVF.